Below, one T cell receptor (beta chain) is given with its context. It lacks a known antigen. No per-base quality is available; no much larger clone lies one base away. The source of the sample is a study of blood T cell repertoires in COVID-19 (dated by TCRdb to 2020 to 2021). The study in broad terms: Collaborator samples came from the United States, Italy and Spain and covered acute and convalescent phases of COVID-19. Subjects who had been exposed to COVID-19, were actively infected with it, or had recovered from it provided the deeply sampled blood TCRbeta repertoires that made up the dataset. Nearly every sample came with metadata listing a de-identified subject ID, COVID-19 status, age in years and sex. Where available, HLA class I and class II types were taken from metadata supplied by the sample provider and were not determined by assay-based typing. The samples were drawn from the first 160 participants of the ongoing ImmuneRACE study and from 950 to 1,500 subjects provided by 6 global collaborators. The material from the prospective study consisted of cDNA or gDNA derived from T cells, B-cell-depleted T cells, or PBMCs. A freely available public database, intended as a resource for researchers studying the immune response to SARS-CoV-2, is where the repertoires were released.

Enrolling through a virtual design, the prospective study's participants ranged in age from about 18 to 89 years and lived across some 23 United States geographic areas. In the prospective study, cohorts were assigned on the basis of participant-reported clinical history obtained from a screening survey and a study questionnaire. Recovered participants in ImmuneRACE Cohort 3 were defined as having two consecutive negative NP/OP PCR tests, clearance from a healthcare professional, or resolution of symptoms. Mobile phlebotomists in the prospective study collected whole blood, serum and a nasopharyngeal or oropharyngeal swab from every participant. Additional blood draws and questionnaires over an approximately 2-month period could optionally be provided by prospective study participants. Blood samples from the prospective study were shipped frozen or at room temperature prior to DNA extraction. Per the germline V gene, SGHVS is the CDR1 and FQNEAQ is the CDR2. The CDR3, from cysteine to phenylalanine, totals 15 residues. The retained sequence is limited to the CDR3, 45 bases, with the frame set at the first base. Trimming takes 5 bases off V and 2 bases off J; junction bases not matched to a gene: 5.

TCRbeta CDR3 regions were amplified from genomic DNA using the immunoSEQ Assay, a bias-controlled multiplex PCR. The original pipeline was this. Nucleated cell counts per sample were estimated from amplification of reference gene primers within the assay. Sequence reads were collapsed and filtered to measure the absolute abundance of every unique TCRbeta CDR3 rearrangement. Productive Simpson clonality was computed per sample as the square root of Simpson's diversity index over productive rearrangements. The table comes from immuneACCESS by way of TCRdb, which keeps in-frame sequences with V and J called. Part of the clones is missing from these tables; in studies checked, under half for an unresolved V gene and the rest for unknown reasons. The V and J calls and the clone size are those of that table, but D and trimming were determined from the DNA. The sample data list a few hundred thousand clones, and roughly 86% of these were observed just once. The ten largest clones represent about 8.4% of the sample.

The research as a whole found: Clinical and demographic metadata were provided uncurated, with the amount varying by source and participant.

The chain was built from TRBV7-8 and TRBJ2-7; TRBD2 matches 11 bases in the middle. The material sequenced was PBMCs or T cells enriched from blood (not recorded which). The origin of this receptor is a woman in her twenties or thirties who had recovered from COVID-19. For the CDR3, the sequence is CASSLGLAAPYEQYF. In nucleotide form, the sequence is TGTGCCAGCAGCCTGGGACTAGCGGCGCCCTACGAGCAGTACTTC.